The 10 T cell receptor beta chains given below trace back to one sample, sequenced in a study of blood T cell repertoires in COVID-19. Assay: immunoSEQ multiplex PCR; the TCRdb copy retains only in-frame clones and omits some. The sample contains some 240,000 clones, 80% to 85% of which appear only once. Sequencing was carried out using peripheral blood. The origin of the receptors is a woman between 65 and 79 years old with COVID-19, enrolled during active disease.

The chain links TRBV19 to TRBJ1-2; 9 bases fit TRBD1. V shed 1 base, J shed 6 bases, and the junction held 3 bases outside the gene matches. The CDR3 extends over 14 amino acids. Germline assignment: CDR1 LNHDA and CDR2 SQIVND (reference sequence). The CDR3 sequence: CASSIAGTGHGYTF. CDR3 nucleotide sequence: TGTGCCAGTAGTATAGCCGGGACAGGGCATGGCTACACCTTC.

The chain is built from TRBV4-2 and TRBJ2-1; D possibly corresponds to TRBD2 (5 bases). V lost 1 base and J lost 8, with 12 bases in between. This CDR3 region has 14 residues. Germline assignment: CDR1 LGHNA and CDR2 YNFKEQ. CDR3 protein: CASSQGSEGHEQFF. DNA of the CDR3: TGTGCCAGCAGCCAAGGTTCTGAGGGCCATGAGCAGTTCTTC.

This sequence joins TRBV5-1 and TRBJ1-1; 8 bases fit TRBD1. V trimming: 4 bases; J trimming: 0 bases; junction bases outside the gene matches: 5. The CDR3 contains 15 residues. Germline V gives CDR1 SGHRS, CDR2 YFSETQ. The CDR3 DNA reads as TGCGCCAGCAGCCCACGGACAGGGATGAACACTGAAGCTTTCTTT. Its protein product is CASSPRTGMNTEAFF.

The V and J genes are TRBV7-2 and TRBJ2-2; 7 bases are shared with TRBD1. V was clipped by 7 bases and J by 2 bases; unmatched bases: 7. The CDR3 runs to 15 residues. The germline V gene has CDR1 SGHTA and CDR2 FQGNSA. This CDR3 reads CASIQQGLNTGELFF. The CDR3 DNA sequence: TGTGCCAGCATCCAACAGGGGCTTAACACCGGGGAGCTGTTTTTT.

This clone was detected only once. The rearrangement links TRBV5-1 to TRBJ2-2; 7 nucleotides match TRBD2. Germline V gene data show CDR1 as SGHRS and CDR2 as YFSETQ. The J segment lost 7 bases and the V segment lost 4 bases, leaving 16 bases of the junction unmatched. This CDR3 comprises 17 residues. The CDR3 protein is CASSTENWAGAVGELFF. The CDR3 DNA reads TGCGCCAGCAGCACAGAAAACTGGGCGGGAGCTGTCGGGGAGCTGTTTTTT. The full variable domain, completed using reference TRBV5-1 and TRBJ2-2, is KAGVTQTPRYLIKTRGQQVTLSCSPISGHRSVSWYQQTPGQGLQFLFEYFSETQRNKGNFPGRFSGRQFSNSRSEMNVSTLELGDSALYLCASSTENWAGAVGELFFGEGSRLTVL.

The chain has TRBV11-3 and TRBJ2-3; TRBD1 matches 7 bases. The CDR3 spans 14 residues. CDR1 is SGHNT, CDR2 YENEEA, per germline. The V and J ends lost 3 bases and 3 bases, in that order; junction bases with no gene match: 3. As DNA, the CDR3 is TGTGCCAGCAGCTTGCACAGGGGAACAGATACGCAGTATTTT. Protein product: CASSLHRGTDTQYF.

The chain employs TRBV10-1 and TRBJ2-7; the match to TRBD1 covers 9 bases. This CDR3 has 13 amino acids. Germline V CDR1 and CDR2: WNHNN, SYGVQD (reference sequence). V was clipped by 3 bases and J by 6 bases; unmatched bases: 3. CDR3 in amino acids: CASSEGQGSEQYF. Here the CDR3 DNA reads TGCGCCAGCAGTGAAGGACAGGGGAGCGAGCAGTACTTC.

The chain recombines TRBV5-1 with TRBJ1-2; D uncertain. Trimming took 4 bases from V and 0 from J, leaving 10 bases between them. CDR1 and CDR2 (germline): SGHRS, YFSETQ. The CDR3 sequence is 14 residues long. The CDR3 DNA reads as TGCGCCAGCAGCATAGGAGAGACTAACTATGGCTACACCTTC. Translation gives CASSIGETNYGYTF.

V and J are TRBV5-6 and TRBJ2-7, with TRBD1 matching 7 bases. This CDR3 region has 13 residues. Unmatched junction bases numbered 2, after V lost 1 base and J lost 4 bases. Germline CDR1 reads SGHDT; CDR2 reads YYEEEE. Here the CDR3 DNA reads TGTGCCAGCAGCTTGCTGACAGGGTACGAGCAGTACTTC. Translated, it gives CASSLLTGYEQYF.

The chain uses TRBV30 and TRBJ1-3; possibly TRBD1 for D (5 bases). The germline V gene encodes CDR1 GTSNPN and CDR2 SVGIG (reference sequence). The CDR3 is 14 amino acids. Trimming pared 1 base from V and 8 bases from J, leaving 15 bases between. For the CDR3, the DNA is TGTGCCTGGAGTGCTACAGGACTACGGGACACCATATATTTT. This sequence encodes CAWSATGLRDTIYF. The full variable domain, its missing parts supplied by reference TRBV30 and TRBJ1-3, is SQTIHQWPATLVQPVGSPLSLECTVEGTSNPNLYWYRQAAGRGLQLLFYSVGIGQISSEVPQNLSASRPQDRQFILSSKKLLLSDSGFYLCAWSATGLRDTIYFGEGSWLTVV.